This TCR beta chain is from a study of T cells in Graves' hyperthyroidism and ophthalmopathy. Uncontrolled infection, other autoimmune disease, pregnancy and lactation each barred patients from inclusion. There are many counts of this clonotype. CDR1 is MDHEN and CDR2 is SYDVKM in the germline V gene. The CDR3 has 15 amino acids. The ends were cut back, 5 bases at V and 4 bases at J, with 15 bases in the middle. TCR beta CDR3 regions were amplified from RNA transcripts. First-round RT-PCR of the TCR CDR3 relied on the HTBI primer set. TCRdb fed the multiplex PCR reads into MiXCR, producing one record per CDR3 protein. The profile covers around 400,000 distinct CDR3 sequences, with roughly 13% appearing a single time and 9.2% taken by the ten largest.

Sequencing used blood. This sequence was found in a woman aged 18 to 35 with Graves' hyperthyroidism. This sequence joins TRBV28 and TRBJ2-1; D may be TRBD1 or TRBD2 (5 bases each). The DNA for the CDR3 is TGTGCCAGCAGTCCTCAGGGAGTAGGTTACAATGAGCAGTTCTTC. This codes for CASSPQGVGYNEQFF.